This passage covers 29 T cell receptor beta chains from one sample sequenced in a study of blood T cells in healthy people across ages. Together with a sample-barcoded 5' primer, a J-beta primer mix was included in a second PCR lasting roughly 6 to 12 cycles. TCRdb redid the calling of the 5' RACE reads with MiXCR, one entry per CDR3 protein. The table has 900,000 to 950,000 distinct CDR3 sequences, 25% to 35% seen once. This same sample was also part of a study on T cells of mothers and their children.

The source material was blood. The receptor source for this set is a middle-aged woman in good health.

This chain joins TRBV5-1 and TRBJ2-1, with D possibly TRBD1 on 5 matching bases. The CDR3 consists of 16 residues. Germline lookup yields CDR1 SGHRS and CDR2 YFSETQ. V lost 1 base and J 8 bases, leaving 19 bases between the germline ends. The CDR3 DNA follows: TGCGCCAGCAGCTTGAGCAGGGTGGGCCTTGGCGATGAGCAGTTCTTC. Residues: CASSLSRVGLGDEQFF.

Comment on this clonotype: One end of the junction is discordant with germline, which a read error may explain. The genes are TRBV6-5 and TRBJ2-6; 10 positions match TRBD1. Per germline, CDR1 MNHEY and CDR2 SVGAGI. The CDR3 is made up of 14 amino acids. The CDR3 nucleotides are TGCGCCGGCACTCATACCGGGACAGGGGCCCAGATGACTTTC. Translation: CAGTHTGTGAQMTF.

The V and J genes are TRBV7-2 and TRBJ1-1; the match to TRBD1 covers 7 bases. With 1 base clipped from V and 3 bases from J, the junction kept 11 bases outside the gene matches. This CDR3 is built from 17 residues. Germline V CDR1 and CDR2: SGHTA, FQGNSA. In DNA form, the CDR3 reads TGTGCCAGCAGCTTAGGCGGCAGGGGGAAGAGGTACACTGAAGCTTTCTTT. Translating gives CASSLGGRGKRYTEAFF.

The chain couples TRBV5-1 to TRBJ2-3, with 7 bases identical to TRBD1. Trimming removed 4 bases from V and 1 base from J; junction bases left unmatched: 9. Germline CDR1 is SGHRS and CDR2 is YFSETQ. The CDR3 runs 16 residues. CDR3 protein: CASSIGTAGGTDTQYF. CDR3 in DNA: TGCGCCAGCAGCATAGGGACAGCCGGAGGCACAGATACGCAGTATTTT.

With respect to this clonotype: Relative to the germline gene, one junction end is altered; a read error may explain this. The gene calls are TRBV7-2 and TRBJ2-3; D is possibly TRBD2 (6 bases). CDR1 SGHTA and CDR2 FQGNSA come from the germline V gene. The CDR3 spans 16 residues. The CDR3 sequence is CASSRGTTPSTDTRYF. Written as DNA, the CDR3 is TGTGCCAGTTCGCGGGGCACCACCCCGAGCACAGATACGCGGTATTTT. The full variable domain, with the rest looked up from reference TRBV7-2 and TRBJ2-3, is GAGVSQSPSNKVTEKGKDVELRCDPISGHTALYWYRQSLGQGLEFLIYFQGNSAPDKSGLPSDRFSAERTGGSVSTLTIQRTQQEDSAVYLCASSRGTTPSTDTRYFGPGTRLTVL.

In its sample, this clonotype was seen a few times. This sequence may be a read error, since a much larger clone differs from it by one base. The genes are TRBV18 and TRBJ2-5, with 9 bases lining up with TRBD2. V dropped 4 bases and J dropped 1; count of bases not matched to a gene: 10. Germline-derived CDR1 and CDR2 are KGHSH and LQKENI. This CDR3 contains 17 residues. The CDR3 spells CASSLRGQAGGQETQYF. CDR3 DNA: TGTGCCAGCTCACTCCGGGGTCAAGCGGGGGGCCAAGAGACCCAGTACTTC.

This clonotype occurred many times. The chain carries TRBV29-1 and TRBJ1-2, with 9 bases lining up with TRBD1. The germline gives CDR1 SQVTM, CDR2 ANQGSEA. The junction had 5 bases not matched to a gene; V was cut back by 2 bases and J by 1 base. The CDR3 is 15 residues long. The CDR3 nucleotides read TGCAGCGTTGAAACCGGGACAGGGATTAACTATGGCTACACCTTC. Translating gives CSVETGTGINYGYTF.

In its sample, this clonotype was seen a few times. The V and J genes are TRBV15 and TRBJ2-1; D is perhaps TRBD1 (5 bases). This CDR3 is built from 13 residues. Germline lookup yields CDR1 LNHNV and CDR2 YYDKDF (reference sequence). The ends were cut back, 11 bases at V and 9 bases at J, with 20 bases in the middle. The CDR3: CAPLGGPRGEQFF. In DNA, the CDR3 is TGTGCCCCCTTAGGCGGTCCTAGGGGTGAGCAGTTCTTC. Supplemented by reference TRBV15 and TRBJ2-1, the full variable domain reads DAMVIQNPRYQVTQFGKPVTLSCSQTLNHNVMYWYQQKSSQAPKLLFHYYDKDFNNEADTPDNFQSRRPNTSFCFLDIRSPGLGDTAMYLCAPLGGPRGEQFFGPGTRLTVL.

This clonotype was counted ten times or more. This rearrangement joins TRBV11-2 to TRBJ2-7; D is possibly TRBD1 (5 bases). The germline V gene has CDR1 SGHAT and CDR2 FQNNGV. The germline V and J ends were trimmed by 3 bases and 1 base, with 16 bases remaining between them. This CDR3 comprises 16 residues. DNA of the CDR3: TGTGCCAGCAGCTTCTTGGCACAGGTGGAATCCTACGAGCAGTACTTC. Amino acids: CASSFLAQVESYEQYF.

Note on this clonotype: Possible read error: a much larger clone is one base away. This chain joins TRBV20-1 and TRBJ2-4; 8 bases line up with TRBD1. The J call could be wrong; TRBJ2-7 is a better fit for the DNA end. The length of the CDR3 is 13 residues. Germline loops: CDR1 DFQATT, CDR2 SNEGSKA (reference sequence). As DNA, the CDR3 is TGCAGTGCGGGGGGACAGGCCCGGGACGAGCAGTACTTC. Translating gives CSAGGQARDEQYF.

The V gene is TRBV12-3 or TRBV12-4, the J gene TRBJ2-1; TRBD1 is a possible D gene (6 bases). The CDR3 spans 12 residues. Trimming left V 4 bases short and J 10 bases short, with 11 bases between. The DNA for the CDR3 is TGTGCCAGCAGTTCAGGGGAGCTGGAGCAGTTCTTC. This sequence encodes CASSSGELEQFF.

The chain links TRBV7-6 to TRBJ1-2; possible D gene TRBD1, 6 bases. The CDR3 length is 16 residues. Trimming left V 4 bases short and J 7 bases short, with 22 bases between. Germline V gene lookup returns CDR1 SGHVS and CDR2 FNYEAQ. CDR3 DNA: TGTGCCAGCAGCTCCCTAGCCTCGGACAGTGGTCTTGGCTACACCTTC. As protein: CASSSLASDSGLGYTF.

This chain links TRBV20-1 with TRBJ2-3; 7 nucleotides agree with TRBD1. This CDR3 contains 14 residues. Germline trimming cut 4 bases from V and 3 bases from J; bases unmatched to any gene: 7. CDR1 DFQATT and CDR2 SNEGSKA come from the germline V gene (reference sequence). The CDR3 nucleotides read TGCAGTGCTAAACCTGGCAGGGGGACAGATACGCAGTATTTT. It is translated as CSAKPGRGTDTQYF.

This clonotype was seen only a few times. The chain carries TRBV4-3 and TRBJ1-5, with 8 bases matching TRBD1. Germline V lookup: CDR1 LGHNA, CDR2 YSLEER. Losses at the gene ends were 3 bases for V and 0 bases for J; bases not matched to a gene: 7. CDR3 length: 17 residues. CDR3 residues: CASSQDPQGGSNQPQHF. In DNA, the CDR3 is TGCGCCAGCAGCCAGGATCCACAGGGGGGTAGCAATCAGCCCCAGCATTTT.

CDR3 in DNA: TGTGCCAGCAACCTAGTAGATGAGCAGTTCTTC. Its protein is CASNLVDEQFF. V and J are TRBV3-1 and TRBJ2-1; D remains unclear. Germline assignment: CDR1 LGHDT and CDR2 YNNKEL (reference sequence). The germline V and J ends were trimmed by 7 bases and 8 bases, with 9 bases remaining between them. This CDR3 contains 11 residues.

The chain is built from TRBV14 and TRBJ2-1, with D hard to call. From germline, CDR1 is SGHDN and CDR2 FVKESK. Trimming took 4 bases from V and 8 from J, leaving 9 bases between them. The CDR3 is 12 residues long. CDR3 sequence: CASSPEGYEQFF. CDR3 nucleotides: TGTGCCAGCAGCCCGGAAGGGTATGAGCAGTTCTTC.

This clonotype was detected a few times. The rearrangement joins TRBV21-1 to TRBJ2-2; the tabulated D call, TRBD2, remains unverified against the DNA. TRBV21-1 is a recognized pseudogene. The CDR3 is 17 amino acids. This CDR3 is CARRGEYQTEGTGELFF. CDR3 bases: TGTGCCAGGAGGGGAGAATATCAAACCGAGGGCACCGGGGAGCTGTTTTTT.

The chain employs TRBV12-3 or TRBV12-4 and TRBJ1-5; D gene unclear. Trimming took off 5 bases at V and 6 bases at J, with 11 bases between the two ends. There are 13 residues in the CDR3. The CDR3 DNA follows: TGTGCCAGCAGTGGCTCCTCGGGTCAGCCCCAGCATTTT. This sequence encodes CASSGSSGQPQHF.

The sample holds a few counts of this clonotype. The chain employs TRBV6-1 and TRBJ2-1; D may be TRBD1 or TRBD2 (6 bases each). The CDR3 extends over 15 amino acids. CDR1 is MNHNS and CDR2 is SASEGT in the germline V gene. Trimming shortened V by 6 bases and J by 2 bases, and 14 bases separated the two germline ends. The CDR3 DNA reads as TGTGCCAGCAGGATAAGGAGGGGGGCCTACAATGAGCAGTTCTTC. Amino acid sequence: CASRIRRGAYNEQFF.

V is TRBV7-2 and J is TRBJ1-5; D not certain. The V gene lost 5 bases and the J gene lost 1 base, with 9 bases spanning the gap. CDR3 length: 14 residues. Per germline, CDR1 SGHTA and CDR2 FQGNSA. The CDR3 DNA is TGTGCCAGCAGCGGACGGGGAAGCAATCAGCCCCAGCATTTT. Translation: CASSGRGSNQPQHF.

The chain uses TRBV28 and TRBJ2-7; D uncertain. Germline V gene sequence: CDR1 MDHEN, CDR2 SYDVKM. The ends were cut back, 4 bases at V and 6 bases at J, with 19 bases in the middle. CDR3 length: 15 residues. Here the CDR3 reads CASSSPQMGRSEQYF. CDR3 nucleotides: TGTGCCAGCAGTTCTCCTCAGATGGGCAGATCCGAGCAGTACTTC.

This clonotype has a handful of counts. This may arise from a read error, as a much more abundant clone is one base away. V usage is TRBV7-2 and J usage is TRBJ2-7; no definite D call. The CDR3 covers 13 residues. Deletions cut 2 bases from V and 4 bases from J, with 9 bases between. The germline gives CDR1 SGHTA, CDR2 FQGNSA. CDR3 DNA sequence: TGTGCCAGCAGCTTAAGTTGGTGGTACGAGCAGTACTTC. Amino acid sequence: CASSLSWWYEQYF.

This rearrangement joins TRBV6-2 or TRBV6-3 to TRBJ1-1; D is uncertain. Looked up from germline, CDR1 is MNHEY and CDR2 is SVGEGT. CDR3 length: 15 residues. Trimming removed 5 bases at V and 4 bases at J, with 17 bases between. CDR3 in amino acids: CASSPVGRDRTEAFF. The CDR3 DNA reads as TGTGCCAGCAGTCCCGTGGGGAGGGATCGCACTGAAGCTTTCTTT.

This clonotype has just a few counts. The genes are TRBV4-2 and TRBJ2-2; D not certain. The CDR3 length is 13 residues. V lost 1 base and J lost 7, with 7 bases in between. Germline V gene sequence: CDR1 LGHNA, CDR2 YNFKEQ. This CDR3 is CASSQALYGELFF. In DNA form, the CDR3 reads TGTGCCAGCAGCCAAGCTTTGTACGGGGAGCTGTTTTTT.

The V gene is TRBV10-3, the J gene TRBJ2-5; possible D gene TRBD1, 6 bases. Trimming removed 6 bases at V and 2 bases at J, with 13 bases between. Germline V lookup: CDR1 ENHRY, CDR2 SYGVKD. The CDR3 covers 14 residues. The CDR3 nucleotides read TGTGCCATCAGCCCGGGACAAGAACAAGAGACCCAGTACTTC. The encoded protein is CAISPGQEQETQYF.

The V gene is TRBV15, the J gene TRBJ2-2; D may match TRBD1 or TRBD2 (5 bases each). The CDR3 loop spans 16 amino acids. Trimming cost V 9 bases and J 1 base, with 18 bases left between them. From germline, CDR1 is LNHNV and CDR2 YYDKDF (reference sequence). In DNA, the CDR3 is TGTGCCACTGGGGCTCGGGGACGGAGGAACACCGGGGAGCTGTTTTTT. The encoded protein is CATGARGRRNTGELFF.

This clonotype was counted many times. The chain has TRBV12-3 or TRBV12-4 and TRBJ1-1; a possible D gene is TRBD1 (6 bases). The CDR3 has 16 amino acids. Trimming removed 1 base at V and 6 bases at J, with 18 bases between. The DNA of the CDR3 is TGTGCCAGCAGTTTAGGGACCGGGGGCTTTATCTCTGAAGCTTTCTTT. Its translation is CASSLGTGGFISEAFF.

This clonotype was detected many times. The chain carries TRBV5-1 and TRBJ2-7; 10 nucleotides match TRBD1. V dropped 0 bases and J dropped 3; count of bases not matched to a gene: 3. The CDR3 contains 15 residues. CDR1 is SGHRS, CDR2 YFSETQ, per germline. The DNA of the CDR3 is TGCGCCAGCAGCTTGGGAGGGACAGGGGACTACGAGCAGTACTTC. Protein sequence: CASSLGGTGDYEQYF.

The chain has TRBV7-3 and TRBJ1-1; 8 positions agree with TRBD1. J gave up 5 bases and V 5 bases, and 13 bases lay outside the gene matches. The CDR3 loop spans 16 amino acids. Germline V gene data show CDR1 as SGHTA and CDR2 as FQGTGA. CDR3 in amino acids: CASSLMDRAISTEAFF. The CDR3 coding sequence is TGTGCCAGCAGCCTGATGGACAGGGCGATTTCGACTGAAGCTTTCTTT.